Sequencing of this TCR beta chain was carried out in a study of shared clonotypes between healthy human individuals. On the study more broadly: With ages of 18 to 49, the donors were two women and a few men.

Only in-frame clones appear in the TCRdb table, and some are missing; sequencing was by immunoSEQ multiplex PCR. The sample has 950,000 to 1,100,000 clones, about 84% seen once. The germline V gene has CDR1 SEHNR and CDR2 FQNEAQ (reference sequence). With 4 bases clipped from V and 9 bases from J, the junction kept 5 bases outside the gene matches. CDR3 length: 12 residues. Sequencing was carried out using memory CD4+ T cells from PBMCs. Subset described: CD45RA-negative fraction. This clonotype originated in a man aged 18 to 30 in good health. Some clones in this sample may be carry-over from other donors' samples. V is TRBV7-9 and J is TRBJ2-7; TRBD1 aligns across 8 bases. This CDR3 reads CASSSGQGGQYF. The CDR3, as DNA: TGTGCCAGCAGCTCTGGACAGGGAGGGCAGTACTTC.